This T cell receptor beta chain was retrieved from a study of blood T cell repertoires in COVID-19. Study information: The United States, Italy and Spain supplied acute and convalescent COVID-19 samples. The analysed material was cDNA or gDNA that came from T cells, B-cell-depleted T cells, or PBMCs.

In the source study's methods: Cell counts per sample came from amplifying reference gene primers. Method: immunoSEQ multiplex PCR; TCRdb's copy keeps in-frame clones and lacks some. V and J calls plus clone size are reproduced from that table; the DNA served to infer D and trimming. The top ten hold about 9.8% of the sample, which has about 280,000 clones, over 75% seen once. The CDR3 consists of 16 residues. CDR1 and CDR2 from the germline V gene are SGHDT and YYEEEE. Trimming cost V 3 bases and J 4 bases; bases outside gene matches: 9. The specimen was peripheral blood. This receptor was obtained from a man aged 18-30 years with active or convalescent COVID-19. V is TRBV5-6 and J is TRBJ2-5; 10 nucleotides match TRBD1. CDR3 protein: CASSWGQGRVGETQYF. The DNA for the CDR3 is TGTGCCAGCAGCTGGGGACAGGGGAGAGTAGGAGAGACCCAGTACTTC.